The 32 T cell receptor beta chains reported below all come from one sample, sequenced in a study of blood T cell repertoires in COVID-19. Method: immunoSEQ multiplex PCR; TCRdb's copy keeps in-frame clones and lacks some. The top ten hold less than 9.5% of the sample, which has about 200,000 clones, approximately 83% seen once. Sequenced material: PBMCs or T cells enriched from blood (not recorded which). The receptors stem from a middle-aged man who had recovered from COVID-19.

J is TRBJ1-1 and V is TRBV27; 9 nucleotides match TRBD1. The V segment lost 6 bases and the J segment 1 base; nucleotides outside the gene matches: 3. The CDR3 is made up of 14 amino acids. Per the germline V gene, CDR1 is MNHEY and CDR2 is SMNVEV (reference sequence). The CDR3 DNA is TGTGCCAGCAGGCCGACAGGGGGGAACACTGAAGCTTTCTTT. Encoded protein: CASRPTGGNTEAFF.

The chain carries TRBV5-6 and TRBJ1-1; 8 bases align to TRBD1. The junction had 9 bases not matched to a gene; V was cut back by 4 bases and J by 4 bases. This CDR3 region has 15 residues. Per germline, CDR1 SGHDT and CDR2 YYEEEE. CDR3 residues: CASSLNTGGGTEAFF. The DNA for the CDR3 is TGTGCCAGCAGCCTGAATACAGGGGGAGGCACTGAAGCTTTCTTT.

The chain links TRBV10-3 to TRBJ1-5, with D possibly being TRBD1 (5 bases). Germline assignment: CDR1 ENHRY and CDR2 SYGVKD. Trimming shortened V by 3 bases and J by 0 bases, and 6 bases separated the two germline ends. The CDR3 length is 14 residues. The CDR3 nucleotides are TGTGCCATCAGTGATAGGGGTAGCAATCAGCCCCAGCATTTT. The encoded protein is CAISDRGSNQPQHF.

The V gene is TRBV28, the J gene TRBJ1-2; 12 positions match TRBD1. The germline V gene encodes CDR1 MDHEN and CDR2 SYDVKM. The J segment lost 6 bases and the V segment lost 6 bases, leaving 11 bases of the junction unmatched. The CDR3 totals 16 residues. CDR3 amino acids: CASSSALGQGAHGYTF. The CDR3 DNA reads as TGTGCCAGCAGCTCCGCCCTGGGACAGGGGGCGCATGGCTACACCTTC.

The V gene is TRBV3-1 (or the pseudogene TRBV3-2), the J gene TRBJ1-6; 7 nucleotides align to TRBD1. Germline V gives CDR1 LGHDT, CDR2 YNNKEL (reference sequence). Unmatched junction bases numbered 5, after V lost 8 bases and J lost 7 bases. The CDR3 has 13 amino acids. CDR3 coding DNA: TGTGCCAGCTCAGAAGGGGGCAATTCACCCCTCCACTTT. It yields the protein CASSEGGNSPLHF.

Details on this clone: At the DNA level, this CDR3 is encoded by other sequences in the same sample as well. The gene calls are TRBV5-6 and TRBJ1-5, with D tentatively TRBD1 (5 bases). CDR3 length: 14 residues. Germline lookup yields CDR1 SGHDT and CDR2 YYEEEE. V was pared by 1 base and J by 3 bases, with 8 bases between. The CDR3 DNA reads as TGTGCCAGCAGCTTGCGGGGGTCCAATCAGCCCCAGCATTTT. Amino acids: CASSLRGSNQPQHF. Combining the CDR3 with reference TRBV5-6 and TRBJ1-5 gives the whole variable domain DAGVTQSPTHLIKTRGQQVTLRCSPKSGHDTVSWYQQALGQGPQFIFQYYEEEERQRGNFPDRFSGHQFPNYSSELNVNALLLGDSALYLCASSLRGSNQPQHFGDGTRLSIL.

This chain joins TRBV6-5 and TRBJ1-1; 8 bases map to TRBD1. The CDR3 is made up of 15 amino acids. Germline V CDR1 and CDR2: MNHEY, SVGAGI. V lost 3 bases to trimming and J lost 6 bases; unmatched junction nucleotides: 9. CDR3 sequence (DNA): TGTGCCAGCAGTTATTCTACTGGGACAGGCTCTGAAGCTTTCTTT. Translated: CASSYSTGTGSEAFF.

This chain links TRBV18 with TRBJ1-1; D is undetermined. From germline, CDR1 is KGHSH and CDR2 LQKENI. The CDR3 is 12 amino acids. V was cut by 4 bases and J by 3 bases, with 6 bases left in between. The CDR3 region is CASSQLHTEAFF. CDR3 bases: TGTGCCAGCTCACAACTTCACACTGAAGCTTTCTTT.

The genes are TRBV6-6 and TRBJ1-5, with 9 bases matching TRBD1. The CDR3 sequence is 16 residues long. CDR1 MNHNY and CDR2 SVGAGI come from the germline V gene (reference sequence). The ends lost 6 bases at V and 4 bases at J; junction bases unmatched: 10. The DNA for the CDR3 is TGTGCCAGCAGGACCTACGGACAGGGGATTAATCAGCCCCAGCATTTT. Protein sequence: CASRTYGQGINQPQHF.

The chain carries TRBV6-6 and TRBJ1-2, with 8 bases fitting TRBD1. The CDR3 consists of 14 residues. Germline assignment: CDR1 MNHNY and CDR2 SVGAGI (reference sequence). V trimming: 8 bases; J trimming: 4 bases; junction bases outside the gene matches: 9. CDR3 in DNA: TGTGCCAGCGAGAAAGCAGGGGGCGTCTATGGCTACACCTTC. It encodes CASEKAGGVYGYTF.

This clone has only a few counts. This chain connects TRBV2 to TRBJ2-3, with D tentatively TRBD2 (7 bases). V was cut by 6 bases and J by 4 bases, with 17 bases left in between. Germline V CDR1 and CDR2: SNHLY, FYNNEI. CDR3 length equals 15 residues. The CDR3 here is CASRWGGVVADTQYF. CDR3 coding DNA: TGTGCCAGCAGGTGGGGGGGCGTGGTTGCAGATACGCAGTATTTT.

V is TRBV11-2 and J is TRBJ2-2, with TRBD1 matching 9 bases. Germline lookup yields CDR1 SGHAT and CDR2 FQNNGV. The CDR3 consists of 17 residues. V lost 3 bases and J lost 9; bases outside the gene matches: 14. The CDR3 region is CASSFLTGGRIGRELFF. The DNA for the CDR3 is TGTGCCAGCAGCTTCCTAACAGGGGGCAGGATCGGCCGGGAGCTGTTTTTT. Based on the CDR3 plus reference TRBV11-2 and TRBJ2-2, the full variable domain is EAGVAQSPRYKIIEKRQSVAFWCNPISGHATLYWYQQILGQGPKLLIQFQNNGVVDDSQLPKDRFSAERLKGVDSTLKIQPAKLEDSAVYLCASSFLTGGRIGRELFFGEGSRLTVL.

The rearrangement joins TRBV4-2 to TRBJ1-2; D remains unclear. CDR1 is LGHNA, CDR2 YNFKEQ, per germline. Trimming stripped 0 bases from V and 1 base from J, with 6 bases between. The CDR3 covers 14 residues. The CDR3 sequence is CASSQDPHNYGYTF. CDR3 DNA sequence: TGTGCCAGCAGCCAAGATCCCCATAACTATGGCTACACCTTC.

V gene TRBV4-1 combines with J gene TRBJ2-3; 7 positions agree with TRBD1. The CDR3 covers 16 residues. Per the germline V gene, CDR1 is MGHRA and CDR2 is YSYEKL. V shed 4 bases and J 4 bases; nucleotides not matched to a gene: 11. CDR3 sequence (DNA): TGCGCCAGCAGCCGACGACAGGGATCGCCCGCAGATACGCAGTATTTT. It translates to CASSRRQGSPADTQYF.

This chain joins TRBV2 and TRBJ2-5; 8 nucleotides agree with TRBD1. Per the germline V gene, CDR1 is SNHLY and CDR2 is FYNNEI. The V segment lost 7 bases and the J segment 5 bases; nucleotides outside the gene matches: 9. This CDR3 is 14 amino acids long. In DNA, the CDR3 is TGTGCCAGCACCAGAGGACAGGGCTTGGAGACCCAGTACTTC. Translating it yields CASTRGQGLETQYF.

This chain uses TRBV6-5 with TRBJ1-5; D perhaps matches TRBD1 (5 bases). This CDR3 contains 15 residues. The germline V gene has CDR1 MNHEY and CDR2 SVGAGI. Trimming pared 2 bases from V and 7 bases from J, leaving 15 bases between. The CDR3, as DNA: TGTGCCAGCAGTTACGCCGCGGGGCGAGGCCAGCCCCAGCATTTT. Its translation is CASSYAAGRGQPQHF.

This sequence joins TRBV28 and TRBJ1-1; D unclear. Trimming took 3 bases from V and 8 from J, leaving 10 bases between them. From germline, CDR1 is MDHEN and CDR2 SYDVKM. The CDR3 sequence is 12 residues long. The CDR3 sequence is CASSLPYQEAFF. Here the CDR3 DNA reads TGTGCCAGCAGTTTGCCCTACCAAGAAGCTTTCTTT.

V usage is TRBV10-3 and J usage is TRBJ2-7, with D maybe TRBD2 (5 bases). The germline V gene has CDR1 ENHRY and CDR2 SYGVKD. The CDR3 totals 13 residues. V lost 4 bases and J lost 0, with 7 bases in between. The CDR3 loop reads CAISVTNSYEQYF. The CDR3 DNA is TGTGCCATCAGTGTGACTAACTCCTACGAGCAGTACTTC.

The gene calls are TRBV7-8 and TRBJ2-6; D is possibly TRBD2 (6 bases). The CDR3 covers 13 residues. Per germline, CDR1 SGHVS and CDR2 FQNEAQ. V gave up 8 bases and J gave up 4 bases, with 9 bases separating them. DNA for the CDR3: TGTGCCAGCGGGGAGGCAGGGGCCAACGTCCTGACTTTC. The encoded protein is CASGEAGANVLTF.

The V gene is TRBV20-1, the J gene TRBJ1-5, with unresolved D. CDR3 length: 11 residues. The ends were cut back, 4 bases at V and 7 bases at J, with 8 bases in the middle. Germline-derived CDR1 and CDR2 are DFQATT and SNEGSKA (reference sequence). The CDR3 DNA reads TGCAGTGCTAATTCGGGGCAGCCCCAGCATTTT. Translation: CSANSGQPQHF.

The CDR3 here is CASSLSQGANYGYTF. DNA for the CDR3: TGTGCCAGCAGCTTATCGCAGGGCGCTAACTATGGCTACACCTTC. The rearrangement uses TRBV5-4 and TRBJ1-2; perhaps TRBD1 as D (5 bases). Per germline, CDR1 SGHNT and CDR2 YYREEE (reference sequence). Trimming took off 2 bases at V and 0 bases at J, with 11 bases between the two ends. This CDR3 spans 15 amino acids.

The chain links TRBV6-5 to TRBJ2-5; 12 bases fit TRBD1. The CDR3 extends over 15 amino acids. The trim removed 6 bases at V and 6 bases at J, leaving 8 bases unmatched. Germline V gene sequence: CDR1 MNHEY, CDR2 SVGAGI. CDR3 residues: CASSPGTGGVKTQYF. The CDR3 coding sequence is TGTGCCAGCAGCCCCGGGACAGGGGGCGTAAAGACCCAGTACTTC.

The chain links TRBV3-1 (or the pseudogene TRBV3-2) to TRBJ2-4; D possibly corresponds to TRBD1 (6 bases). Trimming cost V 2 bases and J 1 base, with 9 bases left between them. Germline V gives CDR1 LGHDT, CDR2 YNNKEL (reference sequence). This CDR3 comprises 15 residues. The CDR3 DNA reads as TGTGCCAGCAGCCAAACCAGGGGTGCCAAAAACATTCAGTACTTC. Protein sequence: CASSQTRGAKNIQYF.

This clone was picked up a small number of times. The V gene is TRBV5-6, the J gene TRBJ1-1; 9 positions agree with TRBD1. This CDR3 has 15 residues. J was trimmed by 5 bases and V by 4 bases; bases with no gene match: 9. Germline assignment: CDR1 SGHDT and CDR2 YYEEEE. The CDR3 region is CASSPIQGAETEAFF. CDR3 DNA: TGTGCCAGCAGCCCAATACAGGGGGCCGAAACTGAAGCTTTCTTT.

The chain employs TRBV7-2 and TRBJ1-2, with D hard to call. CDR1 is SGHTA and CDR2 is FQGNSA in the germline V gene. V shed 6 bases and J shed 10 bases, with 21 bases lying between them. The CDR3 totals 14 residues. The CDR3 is CASRLLGVRPFYTF. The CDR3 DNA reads TGTGCCAGCAGATTACTCGGGGTCAGACCATTCTACACCTTC.

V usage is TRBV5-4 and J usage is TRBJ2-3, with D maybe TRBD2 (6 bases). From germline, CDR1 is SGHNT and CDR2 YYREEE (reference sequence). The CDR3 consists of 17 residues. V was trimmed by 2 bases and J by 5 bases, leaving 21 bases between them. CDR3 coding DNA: TGTGCCAGCAGCTTCGAACCGGCGACTAGTTTCAGAGATACGCAGTATTTT. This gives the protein CASSFEPATSFRDTQYF.

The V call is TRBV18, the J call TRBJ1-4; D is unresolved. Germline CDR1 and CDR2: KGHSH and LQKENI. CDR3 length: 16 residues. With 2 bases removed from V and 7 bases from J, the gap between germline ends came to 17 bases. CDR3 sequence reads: CASSPNPVTVGEKLFF. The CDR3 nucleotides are TGTGCCAGCTCACCAAACCCGGTCACGGTTGGTGAAAAACTGTTTTTT.

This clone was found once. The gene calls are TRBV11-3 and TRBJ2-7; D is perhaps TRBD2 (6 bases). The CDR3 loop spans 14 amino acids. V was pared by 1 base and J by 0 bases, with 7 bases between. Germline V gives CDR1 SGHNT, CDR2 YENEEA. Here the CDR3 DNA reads TGTGCCAGCAGCTTAGGCGGGGACTCCTACGAGCAGTACTTC. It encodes CASSLGGDSYEQYF. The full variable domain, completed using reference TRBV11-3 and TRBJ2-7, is EAGVVQSPRYKIIEKKQPVAFWCNPISGHNTLYWYLQNLGQGPELLIRYENEEAVDDSQLPKDRFSAERLKGVDSTLKIQPAELGDSAVYLCASSLGGDSYEQYFGPGTRLTVT.

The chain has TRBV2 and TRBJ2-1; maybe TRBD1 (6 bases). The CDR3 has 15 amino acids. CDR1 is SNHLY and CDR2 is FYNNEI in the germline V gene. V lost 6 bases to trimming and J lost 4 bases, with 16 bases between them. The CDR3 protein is CASSMTGNLYNEQFF. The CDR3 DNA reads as TGTGCCAGCAGCATGACAGGTAACCTTTACAATGAGCAGTTCTTC.

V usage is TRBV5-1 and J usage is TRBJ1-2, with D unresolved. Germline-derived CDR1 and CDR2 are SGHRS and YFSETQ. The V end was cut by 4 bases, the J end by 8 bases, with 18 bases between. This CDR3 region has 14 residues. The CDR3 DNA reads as TGCGCCAGCAGCCTTTTGGAAGGGAGTGGCGGCTACACCTTC. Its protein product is CASSLLEGSGGYTF.

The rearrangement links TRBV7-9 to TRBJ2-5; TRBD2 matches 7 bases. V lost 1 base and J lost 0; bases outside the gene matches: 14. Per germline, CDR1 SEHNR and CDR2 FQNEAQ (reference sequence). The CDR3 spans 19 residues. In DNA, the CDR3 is TGTGCCAGCAGCTTAGTAGTCAGCTTGGGCGGGGGTAACCAAGAGACCCAGTACTTC. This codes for CASSLVVSLGGGNQETQYF. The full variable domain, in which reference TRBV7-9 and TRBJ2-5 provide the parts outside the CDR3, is DTGVSQNPRHKITKRGQNVTFRCDPISEHNRLYWYRQTLGQGPEFLTYFQNEAQLEKSRLLSDRFSAERPKGSFSTLEIQRTEQGDSAMYLCASSLVVSLGGGNQETQYFGPGTRLLVL.

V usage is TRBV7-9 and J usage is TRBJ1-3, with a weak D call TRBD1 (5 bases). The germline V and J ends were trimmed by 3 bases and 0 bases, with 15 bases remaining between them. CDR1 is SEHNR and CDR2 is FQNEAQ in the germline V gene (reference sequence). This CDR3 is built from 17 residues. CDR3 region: CASSLGAGFLSGNTIYF. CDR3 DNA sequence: TGTGCCAGCAGCTTGGGCGCAGGGTTCCTCTCTGGAAACACCATATATTTT.